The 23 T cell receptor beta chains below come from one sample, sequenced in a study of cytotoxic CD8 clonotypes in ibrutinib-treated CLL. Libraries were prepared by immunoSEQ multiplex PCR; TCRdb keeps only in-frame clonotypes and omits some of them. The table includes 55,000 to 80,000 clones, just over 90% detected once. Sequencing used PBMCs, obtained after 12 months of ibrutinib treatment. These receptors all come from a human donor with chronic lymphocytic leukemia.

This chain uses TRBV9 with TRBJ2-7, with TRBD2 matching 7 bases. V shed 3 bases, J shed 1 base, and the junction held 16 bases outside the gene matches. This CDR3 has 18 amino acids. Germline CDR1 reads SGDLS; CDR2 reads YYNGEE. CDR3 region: CASSAKPRGGRGSYEQYF. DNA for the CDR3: TGTGCCAGCAGCGCAAAACCCCGGGGCGGGAGAGGATCCTACGAGCAGTACTTC.

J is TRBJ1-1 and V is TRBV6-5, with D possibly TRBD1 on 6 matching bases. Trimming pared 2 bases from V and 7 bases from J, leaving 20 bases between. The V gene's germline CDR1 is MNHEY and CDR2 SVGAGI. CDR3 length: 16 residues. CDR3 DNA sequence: TGTGCCAGCAGTTACGTTCAGGGGCAGGGATGGAGTGAAGCTTTCTTT. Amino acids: CASSYVQGQGWSEAFF.

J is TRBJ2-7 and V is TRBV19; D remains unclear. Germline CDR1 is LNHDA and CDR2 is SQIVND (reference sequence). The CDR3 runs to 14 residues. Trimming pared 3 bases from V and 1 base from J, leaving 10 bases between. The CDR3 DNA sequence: TGTGCCAGTAGTATTCGGACCCATTCCTACGAGCAGTACTTC. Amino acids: CASSIRTHSYEQYF. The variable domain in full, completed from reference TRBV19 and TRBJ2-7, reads DGGITQSPKYLFRKEGQNVTLSCEQNLNHDAMYWYRQDPGQGLRLIYYSQIVNDFQKGDIAEGYSVSREKKESFPLTVTSAQKNPTAFYLCASSIRTHSYEQYFGPGTRLTVT.

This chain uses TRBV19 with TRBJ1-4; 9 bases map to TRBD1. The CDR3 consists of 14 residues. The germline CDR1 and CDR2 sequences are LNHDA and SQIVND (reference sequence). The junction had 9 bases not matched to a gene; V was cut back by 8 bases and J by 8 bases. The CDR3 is CASHRTGGWEKLFF. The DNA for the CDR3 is TGTGCCAGTCACCGAACAGGGGGCTGGGAAAAACTGTTTTTT.

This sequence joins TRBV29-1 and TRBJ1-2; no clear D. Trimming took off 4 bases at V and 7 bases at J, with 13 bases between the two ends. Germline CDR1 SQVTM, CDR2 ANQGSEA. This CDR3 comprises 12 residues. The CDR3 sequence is CSVVMRVSGYTF. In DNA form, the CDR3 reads TGCAGCGTTGTGATGAGGGTTTCTGGCTACACCTTC.

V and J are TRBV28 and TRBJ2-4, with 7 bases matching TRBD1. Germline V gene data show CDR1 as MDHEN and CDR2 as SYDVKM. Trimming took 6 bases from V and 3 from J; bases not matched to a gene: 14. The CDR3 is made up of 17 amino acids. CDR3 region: CASRQGSRWSVKNIQYF. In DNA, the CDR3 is TGTGCCAGCAGACAGGGGAGTAGGTGGTCCGTCAAAAACATTCAGTACTTC.

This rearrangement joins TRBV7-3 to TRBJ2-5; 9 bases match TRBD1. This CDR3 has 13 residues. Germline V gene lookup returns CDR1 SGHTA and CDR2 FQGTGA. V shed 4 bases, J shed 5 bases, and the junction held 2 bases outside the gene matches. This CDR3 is CASSSGTGETQYF. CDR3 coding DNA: TGTGCCAGCAGCTCTGGGACAGGGGAGACCCAGTACTTC. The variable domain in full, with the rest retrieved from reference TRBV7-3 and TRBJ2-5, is GAGVSQTPSNKVTEKGKYVELRCDPISGHTALYWYRQSLGQGPEFLIYFQGTGAADDSGLPNDRFFAVRPEGSVSTLKIQRTERGDSAVYLCASSSGTGETQYFGPGTRLLVL.

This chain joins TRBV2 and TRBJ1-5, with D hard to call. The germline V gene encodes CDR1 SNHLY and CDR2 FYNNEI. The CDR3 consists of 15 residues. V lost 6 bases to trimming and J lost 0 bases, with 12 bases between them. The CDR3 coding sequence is TGTGCCAGCAGGGGGAGAGGCTATAGCAATCAGCCCCAGCATTTT. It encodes CASRGRGYSNQPQHF.

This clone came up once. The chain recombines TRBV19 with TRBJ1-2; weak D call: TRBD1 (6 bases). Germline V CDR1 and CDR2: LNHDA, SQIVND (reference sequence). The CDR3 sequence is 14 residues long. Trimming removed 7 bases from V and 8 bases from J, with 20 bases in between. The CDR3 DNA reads TGTGCCAGTAATTGGGACACCAGCCTGGGGGGCTACACCTTC. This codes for CASNWDTSLGGYTF.

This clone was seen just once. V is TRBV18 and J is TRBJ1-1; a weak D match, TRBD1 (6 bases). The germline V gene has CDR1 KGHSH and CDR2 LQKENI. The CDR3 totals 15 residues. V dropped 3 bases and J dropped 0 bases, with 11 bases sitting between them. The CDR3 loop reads CASSPSDRLNTEAFF. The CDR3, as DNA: TGTGCCAGCTCACCTTCGGACAGACTGAACACTGAAGCTTTCTTT.

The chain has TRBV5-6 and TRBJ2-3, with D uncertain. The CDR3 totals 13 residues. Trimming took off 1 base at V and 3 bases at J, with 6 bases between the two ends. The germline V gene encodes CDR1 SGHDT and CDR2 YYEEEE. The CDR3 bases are TGTGCCAGCAGCTTGACTAATACAGATACGCAGTATTTT. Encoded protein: CASSLTNTDTQYF.

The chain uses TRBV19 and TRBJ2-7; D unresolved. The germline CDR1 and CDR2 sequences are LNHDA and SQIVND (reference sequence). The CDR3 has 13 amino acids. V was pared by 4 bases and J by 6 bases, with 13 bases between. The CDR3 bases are TGTGCCAGTAGTACCGGCAGAGGTCCCGAGCAGTACTTC. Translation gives CASSTGRGPEQYF.

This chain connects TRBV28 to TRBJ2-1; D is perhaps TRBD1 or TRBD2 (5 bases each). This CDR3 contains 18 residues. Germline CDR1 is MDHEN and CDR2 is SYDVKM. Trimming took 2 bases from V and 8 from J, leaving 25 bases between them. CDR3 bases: TGTGCCAGCAGTTTAGACTCCCTCAGGGCGCGGGCGCGAGATGAGCAGTTCTTC. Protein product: CASSLDSLRARARDEQFF.

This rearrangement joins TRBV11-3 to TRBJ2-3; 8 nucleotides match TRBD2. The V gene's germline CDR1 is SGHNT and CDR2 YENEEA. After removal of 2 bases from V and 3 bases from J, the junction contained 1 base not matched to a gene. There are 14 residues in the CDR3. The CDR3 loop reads CASSLTSGTDTQYF. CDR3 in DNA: TGTGCCAGCAGCTTAACTAGCGGAACAGATACGCAGTATTTT.

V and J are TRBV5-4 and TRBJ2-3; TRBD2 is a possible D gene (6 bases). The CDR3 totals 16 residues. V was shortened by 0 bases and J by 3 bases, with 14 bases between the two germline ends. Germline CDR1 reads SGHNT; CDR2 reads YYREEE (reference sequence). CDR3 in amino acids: CASSLVALGGTDTQYF. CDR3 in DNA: TGTGCCAGCAGCTTGGTCGCCCTCGGAGGGACAGATACGCAGTATTTT.

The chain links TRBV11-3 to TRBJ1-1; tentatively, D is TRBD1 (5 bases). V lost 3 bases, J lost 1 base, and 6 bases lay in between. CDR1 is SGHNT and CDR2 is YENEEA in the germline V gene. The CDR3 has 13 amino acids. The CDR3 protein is CASSFGGNTEAFF. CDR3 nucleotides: TGTGCCAGCAGCTTTGGGGGGAACACTGAAGCTTTCTTT.

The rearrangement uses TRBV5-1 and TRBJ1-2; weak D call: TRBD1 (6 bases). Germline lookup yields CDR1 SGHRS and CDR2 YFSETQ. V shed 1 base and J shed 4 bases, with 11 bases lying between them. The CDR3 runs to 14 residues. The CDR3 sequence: CASSLRQEAYGYTF. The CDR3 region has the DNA TGCGCCAGCAGCTTGAGACAGGAAGCCTATGGCTACACCTTC.

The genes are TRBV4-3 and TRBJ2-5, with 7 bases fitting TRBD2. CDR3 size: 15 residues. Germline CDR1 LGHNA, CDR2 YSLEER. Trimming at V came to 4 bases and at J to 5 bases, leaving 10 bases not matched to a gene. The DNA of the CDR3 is TGCGCCAGCAGCCCACAAGCGGGGATTAGTGAGACCCAGTACTTC. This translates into CASSPQAGISETQYF.

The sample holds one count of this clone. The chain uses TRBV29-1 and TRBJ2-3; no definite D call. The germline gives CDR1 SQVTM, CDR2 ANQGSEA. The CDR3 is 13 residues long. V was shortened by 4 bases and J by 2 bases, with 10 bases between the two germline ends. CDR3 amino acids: CSVANPLTDTQYF. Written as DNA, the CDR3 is TGCAGCGTTGCGAACCCACTCACAGATACGCAGTATTTT.

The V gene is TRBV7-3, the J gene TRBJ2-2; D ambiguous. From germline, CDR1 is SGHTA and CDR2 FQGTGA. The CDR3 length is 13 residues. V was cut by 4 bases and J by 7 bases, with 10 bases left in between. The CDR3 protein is CASSSFVGGELFF. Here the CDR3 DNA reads TGTGCCAGCAGCTCCTTCGTAGGCGGGGAGCTGTTTTTT.

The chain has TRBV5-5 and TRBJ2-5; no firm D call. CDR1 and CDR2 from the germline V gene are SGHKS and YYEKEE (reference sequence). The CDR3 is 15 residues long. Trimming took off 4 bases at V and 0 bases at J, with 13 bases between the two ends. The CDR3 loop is CASSRLDINQETQYF. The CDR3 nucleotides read TGTGCCAGCAGCAGACTTGACATTAACCAAGAGACCCAGTACTTC.

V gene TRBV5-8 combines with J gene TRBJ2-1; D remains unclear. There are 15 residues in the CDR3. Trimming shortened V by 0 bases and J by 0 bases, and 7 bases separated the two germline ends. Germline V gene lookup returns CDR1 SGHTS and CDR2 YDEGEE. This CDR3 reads CASSLGAASYNEQFF. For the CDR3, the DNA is TGTGCCAGCAGCTTGGGGGCGGCCTCCTACAATGAGCAGTTCTTC.

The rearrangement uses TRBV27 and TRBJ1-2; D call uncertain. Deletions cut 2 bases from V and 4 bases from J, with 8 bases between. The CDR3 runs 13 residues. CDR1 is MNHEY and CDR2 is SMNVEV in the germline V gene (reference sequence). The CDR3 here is CASSLTPSYGYTF. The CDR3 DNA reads TGTGCCAGCAGTTTAACCCCTAGCTATGGCTACACCTTC.